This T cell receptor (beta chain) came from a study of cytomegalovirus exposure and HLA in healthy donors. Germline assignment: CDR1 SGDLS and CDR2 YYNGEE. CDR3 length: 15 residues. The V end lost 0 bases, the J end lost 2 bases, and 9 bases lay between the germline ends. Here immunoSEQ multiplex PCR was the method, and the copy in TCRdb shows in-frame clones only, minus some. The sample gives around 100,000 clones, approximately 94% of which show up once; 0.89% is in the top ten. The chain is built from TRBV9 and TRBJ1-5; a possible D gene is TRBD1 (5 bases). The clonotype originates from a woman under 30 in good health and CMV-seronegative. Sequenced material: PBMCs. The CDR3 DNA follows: TGTGCCAGCAGCGTAGAGGAACAGGGCAATCAGCCCCAGCATTTT. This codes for CASSVEEQGNQPQHF. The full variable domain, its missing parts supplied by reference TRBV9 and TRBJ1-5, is DSGVTQTPKHLITATGQRVTLRCSPRSGDLSVYWYQQSLDQGLQFLIQYYNGEERAKGNILERFSAQQFPDLHSELNLSSLELGDSALYFCASSVEEQGNQPQHFGDGTRLSIL.